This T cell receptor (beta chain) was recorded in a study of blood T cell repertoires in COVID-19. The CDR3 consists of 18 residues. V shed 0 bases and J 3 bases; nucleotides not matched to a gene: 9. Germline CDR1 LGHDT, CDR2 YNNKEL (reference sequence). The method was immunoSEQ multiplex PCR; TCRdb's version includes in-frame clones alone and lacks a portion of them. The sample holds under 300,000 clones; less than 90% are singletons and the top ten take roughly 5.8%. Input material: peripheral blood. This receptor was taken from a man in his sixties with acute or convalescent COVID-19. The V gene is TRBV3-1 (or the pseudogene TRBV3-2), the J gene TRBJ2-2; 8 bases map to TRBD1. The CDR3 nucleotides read TGTGCCAGCAGCCAAGAAAGCCGACAGGGGTTCCACACCGGGGAGCTGTTTTTT. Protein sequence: CASSQESRQGFHTGELFF.